This TCR beta chain was found in a study of CXCR3-negative and CXCR3-positive naive CD8 T cells. Libraries of TRB cDNA were made by 5' RACE and carried UMIs. Each CDR3 protein gets one entry in TCRdb, which reprocessed the 5' RACE reads and gives no DNA. The sample totals 55,000 to 70,000 distinct CDR3 sequences. The CDR3 extends over 15 amino acids. CDR1 is SGHRS, CDR2 YFSETQ, per germline. This TCR came from a human donor in good health. Some clones in this sample may be carry-over from other donors' samples. Sequencing was done on a sample of memory CD8+ T cells from blood. The chain recombines TRBV5-1 with TRBJ2-2. Here the CDR3 reads CASSLVDHGTGELFF.